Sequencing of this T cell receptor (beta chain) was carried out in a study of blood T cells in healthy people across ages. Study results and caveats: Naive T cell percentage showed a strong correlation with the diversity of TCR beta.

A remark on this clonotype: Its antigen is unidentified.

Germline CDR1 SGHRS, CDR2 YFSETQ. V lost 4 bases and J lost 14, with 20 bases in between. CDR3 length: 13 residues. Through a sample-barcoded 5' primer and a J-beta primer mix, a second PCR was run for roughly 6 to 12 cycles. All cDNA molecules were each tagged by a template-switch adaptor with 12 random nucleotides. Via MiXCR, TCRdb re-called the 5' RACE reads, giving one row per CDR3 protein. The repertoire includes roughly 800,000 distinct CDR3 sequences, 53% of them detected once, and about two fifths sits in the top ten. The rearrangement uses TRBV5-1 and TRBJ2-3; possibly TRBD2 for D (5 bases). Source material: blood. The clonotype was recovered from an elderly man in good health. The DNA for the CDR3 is TGCGCCAGCAGCGACCCGCTGGGGAGATACGCGTATTTT. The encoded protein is CASSDPLGRYAYF.